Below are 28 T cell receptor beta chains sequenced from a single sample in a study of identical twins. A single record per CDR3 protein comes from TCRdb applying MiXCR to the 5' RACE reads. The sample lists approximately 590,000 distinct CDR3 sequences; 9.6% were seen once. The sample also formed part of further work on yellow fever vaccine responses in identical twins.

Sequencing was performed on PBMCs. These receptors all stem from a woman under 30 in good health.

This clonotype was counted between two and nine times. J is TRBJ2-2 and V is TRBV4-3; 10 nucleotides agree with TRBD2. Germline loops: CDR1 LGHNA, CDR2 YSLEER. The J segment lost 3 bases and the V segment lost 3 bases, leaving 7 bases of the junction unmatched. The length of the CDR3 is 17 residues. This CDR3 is CASSQVLAGVDTGELFF. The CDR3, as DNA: TGCGCCAGCAGCCAGGTGCTAGCGGGAGTTGACACCGGGGAGCTGTTTTTT.

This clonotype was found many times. CDR3 amino acids: CASSAGGETEQFF. As DNA, the CDR3 is TGTGCCAGCAGTGCAGGGGGGGAGACTGAGCAGTTCTTC. J is TRBJ2-1 and V is TRBV12-3 or TRBV12-4; TRBD1 or TRBD2 may be the D gene (7 bases each). The V and J ends lost 5 bases and 9 bases respectively, with 14 bases between them. The CDR3 runs to 13 residues.

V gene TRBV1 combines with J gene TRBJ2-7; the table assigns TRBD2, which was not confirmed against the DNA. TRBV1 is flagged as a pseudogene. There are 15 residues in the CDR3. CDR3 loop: CTSSQVRDYSYEQYF. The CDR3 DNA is TGCACCAGCAGCCAAGTGCGGGACTACTCCTACGAGCAGTACTTC.

CDR3 protein: CSARAKYRTGPNYGYTF. In DNA, the CDR3 is TGCAGTGCTAGGGCAAAGTACCGGACAGGACCTAACTATGGCTACACCTTC. V usage is TRBV20-1 and J usage is TRBJ1-2, with 7 bases aligning to TRBD1. Germline CDR1 DFQATT, CDR2 SNEGSKA (reference sequence). The CDR3 has 17 residues. Trimming took 3 bases from V and 0 from J; bases not matched to a gene: 13.

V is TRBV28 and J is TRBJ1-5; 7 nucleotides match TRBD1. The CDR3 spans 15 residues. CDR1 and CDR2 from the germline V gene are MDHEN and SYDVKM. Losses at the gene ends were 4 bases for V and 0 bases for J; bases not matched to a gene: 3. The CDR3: CASSWPGGSNQPQHF. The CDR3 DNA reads TGTGCCAGCAGTTGGCCAGGGGGTAGCAATCAGCCCCAGCATTTT. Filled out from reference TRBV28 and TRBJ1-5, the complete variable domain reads DVKVTQSSRYLVKRTGEKVFLECVQDMDHENMFWYRQDPGLGLRLIYFSYDVKMKEKGDIPEGYSVSREKKERFSLILESASTNQTSMYLCASSWPGGSNQPQHFGDGTRLSIL.

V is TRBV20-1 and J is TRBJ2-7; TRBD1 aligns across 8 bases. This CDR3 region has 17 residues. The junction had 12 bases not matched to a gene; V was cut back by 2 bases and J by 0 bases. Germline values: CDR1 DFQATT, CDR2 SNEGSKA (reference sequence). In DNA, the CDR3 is TGCAGTGCTAGATCCCGTGGATGGGACAGGAGCTCCTACGAGCAGTACTTC. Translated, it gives CSARSRGWDRSSYEQYF.

This chain's CDR3 is CSAFSGGETQYF. The CDR3 region has the DNA TGCAGCGCCTTCTCTGGGGGAGAGACCCAGTACTTC. V usage is TRBV29-1 and J usage is TRBJ2-5, with D possibly called TRBD1 or TRBD2 (5 bases each). This CDR3 is 12 amino acids long. V was clipped by 7 bases and J by 4 bases, with 13 bases between them. CDR1 is SQVTM, CDR2 ANQGSEA, per germline.

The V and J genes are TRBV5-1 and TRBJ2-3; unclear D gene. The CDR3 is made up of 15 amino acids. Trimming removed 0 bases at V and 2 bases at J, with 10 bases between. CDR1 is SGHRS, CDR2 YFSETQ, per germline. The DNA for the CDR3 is TGCGCCAGCAGCTTGGACGGCGGTCACACAGATACGCAGTATTTT. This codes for CASSLDGGHTDTQYF.

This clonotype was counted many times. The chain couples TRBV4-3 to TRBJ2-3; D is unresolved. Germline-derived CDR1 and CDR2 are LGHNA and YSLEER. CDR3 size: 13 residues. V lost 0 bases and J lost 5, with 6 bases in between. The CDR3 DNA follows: TGCGCCAGCAGCCAAGATAGGGTAGATACGCAGTATTTT. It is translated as CASSQDRVDTQYF.

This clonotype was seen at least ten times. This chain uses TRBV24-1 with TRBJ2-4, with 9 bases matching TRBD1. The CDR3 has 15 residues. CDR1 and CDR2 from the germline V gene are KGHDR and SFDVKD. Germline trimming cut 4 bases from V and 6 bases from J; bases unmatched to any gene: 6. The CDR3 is CATSDRTGAGNIQYF. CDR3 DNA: TGTGCCACCAGTGACAGGACAGGGGCCGGAAACATTCAGTACTTC.

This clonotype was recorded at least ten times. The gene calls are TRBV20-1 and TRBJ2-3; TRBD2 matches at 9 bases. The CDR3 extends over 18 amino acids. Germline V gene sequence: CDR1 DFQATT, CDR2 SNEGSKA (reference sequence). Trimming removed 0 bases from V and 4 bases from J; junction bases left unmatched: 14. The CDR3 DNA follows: TGCAGTGCTAGAGATCGTCGGTGGCTAGCGGGGAGCCCAGATACGCAGTATTTT. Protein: CSARDRRWLAGSPDTQYF.

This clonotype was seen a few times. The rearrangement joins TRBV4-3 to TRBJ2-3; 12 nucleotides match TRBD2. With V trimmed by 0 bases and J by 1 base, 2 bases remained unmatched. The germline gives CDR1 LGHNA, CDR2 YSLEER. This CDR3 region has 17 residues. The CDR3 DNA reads TGCGCCAGCAGCCAAGATCTAGCGGGAGGGCGCACAGATACGCAGTATTTT. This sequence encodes CASSQDLAGGRTDTQYF.

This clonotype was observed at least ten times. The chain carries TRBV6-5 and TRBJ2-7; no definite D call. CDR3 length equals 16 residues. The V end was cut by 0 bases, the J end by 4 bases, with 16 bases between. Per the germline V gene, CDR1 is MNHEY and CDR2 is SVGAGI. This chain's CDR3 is CASSYSARAPLYEQYF. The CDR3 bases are TGTGCCAGCAGTTACTCGGCTAGGGCCCCTCTATACGAGCAGTACTTC.

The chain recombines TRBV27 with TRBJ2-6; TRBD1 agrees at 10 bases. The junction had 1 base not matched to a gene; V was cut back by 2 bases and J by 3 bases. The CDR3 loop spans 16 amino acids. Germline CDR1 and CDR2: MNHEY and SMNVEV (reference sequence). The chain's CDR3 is CASSLGTGVGANVLTF. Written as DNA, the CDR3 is TGTGCCAGCAGTTTAGGGACAGGGGTTGGGGCCAACGTCCTGACTTTC.

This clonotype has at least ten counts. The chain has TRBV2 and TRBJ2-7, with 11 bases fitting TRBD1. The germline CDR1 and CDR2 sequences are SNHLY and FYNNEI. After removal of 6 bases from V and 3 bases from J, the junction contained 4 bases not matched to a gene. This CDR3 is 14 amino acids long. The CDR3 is CASRAGTGGYEQYF. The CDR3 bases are TGTGCCAGCAGGGCCGGGACAGGGGGCTACGAGCAGTACTTC.

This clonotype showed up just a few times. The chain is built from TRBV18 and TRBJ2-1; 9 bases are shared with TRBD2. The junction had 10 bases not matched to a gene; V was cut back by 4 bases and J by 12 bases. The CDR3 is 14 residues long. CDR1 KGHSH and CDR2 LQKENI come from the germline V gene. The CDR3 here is CASSRSRSGSWQFF. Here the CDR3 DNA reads TGTGCCAGCTCACGCTCCCGTAGCGGGAGTTGGCAGTTCTTC.

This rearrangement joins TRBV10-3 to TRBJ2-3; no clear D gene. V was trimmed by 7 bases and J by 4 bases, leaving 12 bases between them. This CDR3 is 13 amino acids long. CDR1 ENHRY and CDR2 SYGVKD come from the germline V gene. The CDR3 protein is CAIMGSSADTQYF. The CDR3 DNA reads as TGTGCCATCATGGGCAGCTCCGCAGATACGCAGTATTTT.

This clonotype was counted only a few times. For the CDR3, the DNA is TGTGCCAGCAGTTTAGCGGGGGGGCGGAATACGCAGTATTTT. It yields the protein CASSLAGGRNTQYF. This chain links TRBV12-3 or TRBV12-4 with TRBJ2-3; perhaps TRBD2 as D (7 bases). The CDR3 covers 14 residues. Trimming removed 0 bases at V and 7 bases at J, with 11 bases between.

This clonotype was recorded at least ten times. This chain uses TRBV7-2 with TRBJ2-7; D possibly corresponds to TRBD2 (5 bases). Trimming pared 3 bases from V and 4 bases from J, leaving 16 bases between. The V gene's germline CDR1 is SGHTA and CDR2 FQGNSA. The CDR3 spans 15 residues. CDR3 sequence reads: CASSLSSGLGYEQYF. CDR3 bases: TGTGCCAGCAGCTTGAGTTCGGGATTAGGTTACGAGCAGTACTTC.

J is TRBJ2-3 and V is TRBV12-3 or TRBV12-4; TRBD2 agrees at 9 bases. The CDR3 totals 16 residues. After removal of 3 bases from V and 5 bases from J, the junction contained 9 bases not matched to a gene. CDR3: CASSFWASGAGDTQYF. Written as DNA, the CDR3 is TGTGCCAGCAGTTTCTGGGCTAGCGGGGCCGGAGATACGCAGTATTTT.

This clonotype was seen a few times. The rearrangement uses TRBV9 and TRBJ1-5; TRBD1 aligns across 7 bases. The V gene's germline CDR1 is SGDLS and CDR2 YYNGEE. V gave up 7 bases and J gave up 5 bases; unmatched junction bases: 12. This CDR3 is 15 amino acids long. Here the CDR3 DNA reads TGTGCCAGCGGGGACAGTCAGGGATTCGATCAGCCCCAGCATTTT. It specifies CASGDSQGFDQPQHF. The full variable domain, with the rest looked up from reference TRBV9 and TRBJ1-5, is DSGVTQTPKHLITATGQRVTLRCSPRSGDLSVYWYQQSLDQGLQFLIQYYNGEERAKGNILERFSAQQFPDLHSELNLSSLELGDSALYFCASGDSQGFDQPQHFGDGTRLSIL.

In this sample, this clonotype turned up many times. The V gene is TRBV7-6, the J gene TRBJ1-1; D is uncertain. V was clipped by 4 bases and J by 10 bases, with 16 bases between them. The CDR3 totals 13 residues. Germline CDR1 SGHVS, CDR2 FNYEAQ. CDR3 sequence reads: CASSSPEIGRAFF. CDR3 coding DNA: TGTGCCAGCAGCTCACCGGAGATCGGCCGAGCTTTCTTT.

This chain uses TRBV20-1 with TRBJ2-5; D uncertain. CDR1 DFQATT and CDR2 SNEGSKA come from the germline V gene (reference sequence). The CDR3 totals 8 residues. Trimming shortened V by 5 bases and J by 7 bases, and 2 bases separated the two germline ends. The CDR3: CSAGTQYF. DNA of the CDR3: TGCAGTGCTGGGACCCAGTACTTC.

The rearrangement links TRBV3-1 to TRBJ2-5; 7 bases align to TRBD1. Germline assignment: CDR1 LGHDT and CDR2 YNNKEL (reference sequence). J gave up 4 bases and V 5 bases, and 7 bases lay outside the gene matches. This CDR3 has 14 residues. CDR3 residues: CASSKRQGPETQYF. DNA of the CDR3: TGTGCCAGCAGCAAACGACAGGGTCCAGAGACCCAGTACTTC.

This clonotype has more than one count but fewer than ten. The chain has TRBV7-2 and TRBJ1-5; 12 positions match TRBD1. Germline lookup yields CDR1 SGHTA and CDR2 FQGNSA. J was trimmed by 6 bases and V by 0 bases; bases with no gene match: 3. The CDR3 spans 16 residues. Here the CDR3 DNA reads TGTGCCAGCAGCTTAGCGGGACAGGGGGCTGGTCAGCCCCAGCATTTT. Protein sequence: CASSLAGQGAGQPQHF.

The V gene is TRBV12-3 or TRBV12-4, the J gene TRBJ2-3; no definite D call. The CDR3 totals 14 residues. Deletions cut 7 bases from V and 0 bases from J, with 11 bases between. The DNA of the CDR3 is TGTGCCAGCACCTCCCCATTCAGCACAGATACGCAGTATTTT. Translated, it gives CASTSPFSTDTQYF.

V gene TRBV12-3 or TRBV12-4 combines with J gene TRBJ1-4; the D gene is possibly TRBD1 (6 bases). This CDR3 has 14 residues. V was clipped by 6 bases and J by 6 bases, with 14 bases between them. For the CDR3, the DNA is TGTGCCAGCAGGCCAACAGGGTTGTATGAAAAACTGTTTTTT. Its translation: CASRPTGLYEKLFF.

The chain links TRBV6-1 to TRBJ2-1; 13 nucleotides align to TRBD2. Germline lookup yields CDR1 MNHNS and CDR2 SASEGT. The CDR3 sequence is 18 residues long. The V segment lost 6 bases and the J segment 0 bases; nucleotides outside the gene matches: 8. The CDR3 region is CASRGTSGIYSSYNEQFF. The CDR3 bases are TGTGCCAGCAGGGGGACTAGCGGGATCTATAGCTCCTACAATGAGCAGTTCTTC.